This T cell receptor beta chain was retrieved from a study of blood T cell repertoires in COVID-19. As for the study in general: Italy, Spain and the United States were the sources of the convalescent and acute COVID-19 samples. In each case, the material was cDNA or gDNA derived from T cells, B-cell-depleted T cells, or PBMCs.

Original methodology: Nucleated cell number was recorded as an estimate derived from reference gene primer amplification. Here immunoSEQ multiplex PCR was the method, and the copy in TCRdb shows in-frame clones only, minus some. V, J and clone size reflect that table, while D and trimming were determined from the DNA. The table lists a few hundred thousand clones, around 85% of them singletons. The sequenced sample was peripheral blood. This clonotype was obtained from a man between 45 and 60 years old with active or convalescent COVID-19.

CDR3: CASSFGQGQTYEQYF. The CDR3 bases are TGTGCCAGTAGTTTCGGACAGGGGCAAACCTACGAGCAGTACTTC. The chain couples TRBV19 to TRBJ2-7, with 9 positions matching TRBD1. The CDR3 consists of 15 residues. The ends lost 5 bases at V and 2 bases at J; junction bases unmatched: 7. From germline, CDR1 is LNHDA and CDR2 SQIVND (reference sequence). The variable domain in full, with the rest retrieved from reference TRBV19 and TRBJ2-7, is DGGITQSPKYLFRKEGQNVTLSCEQNLNHDAMYWYRQDPGQGLRLIYYSQIVNDFQKGDIAEGYSVSREKKESFPLTVTSAQKNPTAFYLCASSFGQGQTYEQYFGPGTRLTVT.